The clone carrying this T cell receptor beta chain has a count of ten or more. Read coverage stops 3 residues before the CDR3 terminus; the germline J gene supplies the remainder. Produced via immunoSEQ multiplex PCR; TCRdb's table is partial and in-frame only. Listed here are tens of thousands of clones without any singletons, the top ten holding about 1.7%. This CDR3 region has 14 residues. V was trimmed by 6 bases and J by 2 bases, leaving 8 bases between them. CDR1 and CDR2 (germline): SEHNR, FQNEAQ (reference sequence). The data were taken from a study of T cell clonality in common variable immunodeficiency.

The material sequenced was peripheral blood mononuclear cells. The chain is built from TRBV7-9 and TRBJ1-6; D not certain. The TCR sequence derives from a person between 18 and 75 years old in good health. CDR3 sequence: CASRPSAYNSPLHF. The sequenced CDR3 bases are TGTGCCAGCAGACCGTCAGCCTATAATTCACCC.